A selection of T cell receptor beta chains follows, all from one sample in a study of cytomegalovirus exposure and HLA in healthy donors. Sequencing used immunoSEQ multiplex PCR; TCRdb keeps in-frame clones, though not all of them. In the table there are around 150,000 clones, more than 70% of which are singletons. The sample was PBMCs. All receptors come from a man aged 25 to 40 in good health and CMV-seronegative. Both conserved end residues are part of each CDR3. A D gene is named only where the DNA matches it firmly. Clone size appears in some rows only: once, few, many, or a class for an expanded clone.

TGTGCCAGCAGTTGGAGGACTAGCATCGGGAGTGAGCAGTTCTTC	CASSWRTSIGSEQFF	15	TRBV27	.	TRBJ2-1	TRBD2
TGTGCCAGCAGTTATTTAGCGGTCCGATACAATGAGCAGTTCTTC	CASSYLAVRYNEQFF	15	TRBV27	.	TRBJ2-1	.
TGTGCCAGCAGGGAATTAGAGTTGACCTACGAGCAGTACTTC	CASRELELTYEQYF	14	TRBV2	.	TRBJ2-7	.
TGTGCCAGCAGCTACCGGGTCCTCTATGGCTACACCTTC	CASSYRVLYGYTF	13	TRBV7-8	once	TRBJ1-2	.
TGTGCCAGCAGGGGACAGGGTGTCTATGGCTACACCTTC	CASRGQGVYGYTF	13	TRBV28	.	TRBJ1-2	TRBD1
TGTGCCAGCGGTGGGGGGGGCACAGATACGCAGTATTTT	CASGGGGTDTQYF	13	TRBV7-3	.	TRBJ2-3	TRBD2
TGTGCCAGCAGTCTGTGGACTGCACGGGAGACCCAGTACTTC	CASSLWTARETQYF	14	TRBV27	.	TRBJ2-5	.
TGCAGCGTTGAAGGCCTGACAGGGGGAACCTACGAGCAGTACTTC	CSVEGLTGGTYEQYF	15	TRBV29-1	.	TRBJ2-7	TRBD1
TGTGCCTGGACCCTCCACGGAGGCGTGAATGAAAAACTGTTTTTT	CAWTLHGGVNEKLFF	15	TRBV30	.	TRBJ1-4	.
TGCGCCAGCAGCCAAGAGATTTTGGCAGGGGCTGTTTACACTGAAGCTTTCTTT	CASSQEILAGAVYTEAFF	18	TRBV4-1	.	TRBJ1-1	.
TGTGCCAGCAGTTACGGTGGCAACACTGAAGCTTTCTTT	CASSYGGNTEAFF	13	TRBV6-6	.	TRBJ1-1	.
TGTGCCAGCAGCTTAACATTATCAGATACGCAGTATTTT	CASSLTLSDTQYF	13	TRBV11-2	.	TRBJ2-3	.
TGTGCCAGCAGCCACGCAGGGAATGGCACCGGGGAGCTGTTTTTT	CASSHAGNGTGELFF	15	TRBV9	.	TRBJ2-2	.
TGTGCCAGTAGCGGTGGCCCAGGGGATACGCAGTATTTT	CASSGGPGDTQYF	13	TRBV19	.	TRBJ2-3	.
TGTGCCAGCTCACCAGGACTAGCCTCAGACAATGAGCAGTTCTTC	CASSPGLASDNEQFF	15	TRBV18	.	TRBJ2-1	TRBD2
TGTGCCAGCAGCCTGGGACACCCGTTTTATGGCTACACCTTC	CASSLGHPFYGYTF	14	TRBV7-9	.	TRBJ1-2	.
TGTGCCAGCAGCCGAGAGAACACCGGGGAGCTGTTTTTT	CASSRENTGELFF	13	TRBV7-9	.	TRBJ2-2	.
TGTGCCATCAGTGAGTCGAGCGGGAGATCCGGGGAGCTGTTTTTT	CAISESSGRSGELFF	15	TRBV10-3	.	TRBJ2-2	TRBD2
TGTGCCAGCAGCTCCGCTAGATCCTCCTACGAGCAGTACTTC	CASSSARSSYEQYF	14	TRBV5-6	once	TRBJ2-7	.
TGTGCCAGCAGTTACGAGAGGGGGCTGACTAATGAAAAACTGTTTTTT	CASSYERGLTNEKLFF	16	TRBV6-6	.	TRBJ1-4	TRBD1
TGTGCTAGCAGCCCAGGGGGTCACGAGCAGTACTTC	CASSPGGHEQYF	12	TRBV7-7	few	TRBJ2-7	TRBD1
TGCGCCAGCAGCCAAGGGAGGGACAGGGGAGACTATGGCTACACCTTC	CASSQGRDRGDYGYTF	16	TRBV4-1	.	TRBJ1-2	TRBD1
TGTGCCAGAAGCTTGTGTGACTCCTTGGACACCGGGGAGCTGTTTTTT	CARSLCDSLDTGELFF	16	TRBV5-3	.	TRBJ2-2	.
TGTGCCAGTAGTATGGTATCGGCGACGGGGAACACTGAAGCTTTCTTT	CASSMVSATGNTEAFF	16	TRBV19	.	TRBJ1-1	.
TGTGCCAGCAGCGTTCCTAGCGGGAGTTCAGATACGCAGTATTTT	CASSVPSGSSDTQYF	15	TRBV9	many	TRBJ2-3	TRBD2
TGTGCCAGCTCACCTGTTCGGACTAGCGGGAGGGCGAGGAACACCGGGGAGCTGTTTTTT	CASSPVRTSGRARNTGELFF	20	TRBV18	.	TRBJ2-2	TRBD2
TGTGCCAGCAGCCCTGGACAGGAGAACACTGAAGCTTTCTTT	CASSPGQENTEAFF	14	TRBV9	.	TRBJ1-1	TRBD1